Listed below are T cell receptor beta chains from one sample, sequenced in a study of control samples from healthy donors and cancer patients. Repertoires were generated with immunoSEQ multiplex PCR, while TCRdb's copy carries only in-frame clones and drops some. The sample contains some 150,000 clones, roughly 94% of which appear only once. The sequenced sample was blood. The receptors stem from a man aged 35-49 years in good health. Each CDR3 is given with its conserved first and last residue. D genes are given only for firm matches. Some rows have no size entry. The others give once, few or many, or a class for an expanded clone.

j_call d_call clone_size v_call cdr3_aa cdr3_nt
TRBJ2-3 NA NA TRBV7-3 CASSADTDTQYF TGTGCCAGCAGCGCGGACACAGATACGCAGTATTTT
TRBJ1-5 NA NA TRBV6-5 CASSNSGISNQPQHF TGTGCCAGCAGCAACTCAGGGATAAGCAATCAGCCCCAGCATTTT
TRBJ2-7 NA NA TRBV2 CASWTGRAYEQYF TGTGCCAGCTGGACAGGGAGGGCCTACGAGCAGTACTTC
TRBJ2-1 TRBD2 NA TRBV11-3 CASSLTSGSYNEQFF TGTGCCAGCAGCTTAACTAGCGGCTCCTACAATGAGCAGTTCTTC
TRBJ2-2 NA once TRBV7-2 CASSPGGQNTGELFF TGTGCCAGCAGCCCGGGCGGACAGAACACCGGGGAGCTGTTTTTT
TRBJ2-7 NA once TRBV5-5 CASSLALGLPNEQYF TGTGCCAGCAGCTTGGCCCTAGGACTCCCGAACGAGCAGTACTTC
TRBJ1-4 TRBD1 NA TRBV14 CASSLQGAFNEKLFF TGTGCCAGCAGCCTACAGGGGGCTTTTAATGAAAAACTGTTTTTT
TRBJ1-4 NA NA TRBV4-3 CASSQDGGQSNEKLFF TGCGCCAGCAGCCAAGATGGGGGGCAGTCCAATGAAAAACTGTTTTTT
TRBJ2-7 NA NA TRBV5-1 CASSLGRTQTYEQYF TGCGCCAGCAGCTTGGGCCGCACACAAACCTACGAGCAGTACTTC
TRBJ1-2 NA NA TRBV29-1 CSVESDRRGGYTF TGCAGCGTTGAATCGGATCGGAGAGGGGGCTACACCTTC
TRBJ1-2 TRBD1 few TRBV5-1 CASSQRDRATNGYTF TGCGCCAGCAGCCAGCGGGACAGGGCAACGAATGGCTACACCTTC
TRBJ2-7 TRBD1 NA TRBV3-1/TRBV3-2 CASSQTTQGAYEQYF TGTGCCAGCAGCCAAACAACGCAGGGGGCCTACGAGCAGTACTTC
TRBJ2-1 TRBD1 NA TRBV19 CASSTDRDFSYNEQFF TGTGCCAGTAGTACCGACAGGGATTTTTCCTACAATGAGCAGTTCTTC
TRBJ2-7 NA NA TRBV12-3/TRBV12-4 CASSQRQDGEQYF TGTGCCAGCAGCCAACGACAGGACGGCGAGCAGTACTTC
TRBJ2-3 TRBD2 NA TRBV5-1 CASSLEELAGDTQYF TGCGCCAGCAGCTTGGAAGAACTAGCGGGAGATACGCAGTATTTT
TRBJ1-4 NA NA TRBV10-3 CAISGEGPRVFF TGTGCCATCAGTGGCGAGGGGCCAAGGGTGTTTTTT
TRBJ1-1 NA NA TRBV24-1 CATSDPDSEAFF TGTGCCACCAGTGACCCCGACAGTGAAGCTTTCTTT
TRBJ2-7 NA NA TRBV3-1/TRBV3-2 CASSQETRSREQYF TGTGCCAGCAGCCAAGAGACTCGTTCGCGGGAGCAGTACTTC
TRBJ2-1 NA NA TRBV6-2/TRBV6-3 CASSTGHSYNEQFF TGTGCCAGCAGTACGGGACACTCCTACAATGAGCAGTTCTTC
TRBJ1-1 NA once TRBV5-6 CASSLGQGRTEAFF TGTGCCAGCAGCTTGGGGCAGGGGAGGACTGAAGCTTTCTTT
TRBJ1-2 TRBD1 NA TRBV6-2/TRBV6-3 CASSSRQGQRGYTF TGTGCCAGCAGTAGCCGACAGGGGCAACGAGGCTACACCTTC
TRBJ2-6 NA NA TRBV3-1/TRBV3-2 CASSQDRGFGANVLTF TGTGCCAGCAGCCAAGATCGGGGGTTTGGGGCCAACGTCCTGACTTTC
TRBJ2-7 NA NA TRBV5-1 CASSLGRPYEQYF TGCGCCAGCAGCTTGGGGAGGCCCTACGAGCAGTACTTC
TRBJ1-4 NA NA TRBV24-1 CATSRHGGEKLFF TGTGCCACCAGCCGACACGGAGGTGAAAAACTGTTTTTT
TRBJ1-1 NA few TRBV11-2 CASSLEWGAVNTEAFF TGTGCCAGCAGCTTAGAGTGGGGGGCGGTGAACACTGAAGCTTTCTTT
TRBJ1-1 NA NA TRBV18 CASSLPGRSRTEAFF TGTGCCAGCTCACTCCCAGGACGGTCTCGGACTGAAGCTTTCTTT
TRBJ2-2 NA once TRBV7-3 CASSSGSNPGELFF TGTGCCAGCAGCTCCGGCAGCAATCCAGGGGAGCTGTTTTTT
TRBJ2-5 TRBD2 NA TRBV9 CASSPGLAVETQYF TGTGCCAGCAGCCCAGGACTAGCGGTCGAGACCCAGTACTTC
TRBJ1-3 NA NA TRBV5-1 CASSPRAGGNTIYF TGCGCCAGCAGCCCCAGGGCAGGCGGAAACACCATATATTTT
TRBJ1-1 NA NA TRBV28 CASTSLSGTEAFF TGTGCCAGCACTTCGTTGTCTGGCACTGAAGCTTTCTTT
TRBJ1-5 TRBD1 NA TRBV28 CASSFPGQSNNQPQHF TGTGCCAGCAGTTTCCCGGGACAGAGTAACAATCAGCCCCAGCATTTT
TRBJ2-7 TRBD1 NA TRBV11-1 CASSVDREGYEQYF TGTGCCAGCAGCGTGGACAGGGAAGGCTACGAGCAGTACTTC
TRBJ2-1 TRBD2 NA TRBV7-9 CASSLVVPLGLAGQKQFF TGTGCCAGCAGCTTAGTAGTCCCCCTAGGACTAGCGGGGCAGAAGCAGTTCTTC
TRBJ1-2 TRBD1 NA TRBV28 CASSLSMVGRGSYRGYTF TGTGCCAGCAGTTTGAGTATGGTTGGCAGGGGGTCGTACCGAGGCTACACCTTC
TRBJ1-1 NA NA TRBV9 CASSTRGTSPNTEAFF TGTGCCAGCAGCACCCGGGGGACCTCCCCGAACACTGAAGCTTTCTTT
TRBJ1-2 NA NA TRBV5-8 CASTTGMGVYGYTF TGTGCCAGCACCACCGGGATGGGAGTCTATGGCTACACCTTC
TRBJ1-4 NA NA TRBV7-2 CASSLDTATNEKLFF TGTGCCAGCAGCCTCGACACGGCAACTAATGAAAAACTGTTTTTT
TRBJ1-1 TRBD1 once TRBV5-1 CASSLGTGWITEAFF TGCGCCAGCAGCTTGGGGACAGGGTGGATAACTGAAGCTTTCTTT
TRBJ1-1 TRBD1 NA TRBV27 CASRSDREDTEAFF TGTGCCAGCAGATCGGACAGGGAGGACACTGAAGCTTTCTTT
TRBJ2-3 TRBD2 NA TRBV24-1 CATRAGTSGPSTDTQYF TGTGCCACCAGAGCCGGGACTAGCGGGCCTAGCACAGATACGCAGTATTTT
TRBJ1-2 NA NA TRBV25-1 CASSTQGYYGYTF TGTGCCAGCAGTACGCAGGGTTACTATGGCTACACCTTC
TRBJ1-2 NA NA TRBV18 CASSPAEGYTF TGTGCCAGCTCGCCAGCCGAAGGCTACACCTTC
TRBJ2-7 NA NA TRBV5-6 CASSAGMGADEQYF TGTGCCAGCAGCGCCGGAATGGGCGCCGACGAGCAGTACTTC
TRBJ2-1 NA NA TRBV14 CASSQAEQGRWNEQFF TGTGCCAGCAGCCAAGCCGAACAGGGTCGATGGAATGAGCAGTTCTTC
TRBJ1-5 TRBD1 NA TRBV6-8 CASSDWGQRYNQPQHF TGTGCCAGCAGTGACTGGGGACAGCGATACAATCAGCCCCAGCATTTT
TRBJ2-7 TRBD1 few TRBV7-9 CASSLAPLQGADEQYF TGTGCCAGCAGCTTAGCGCCTCTACAGGGGGCCGACGAGCAGTACTTC
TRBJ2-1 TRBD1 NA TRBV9 CASSNTGTGMSVEQFF TGTGCCAGCAGCAATACCGGGACAGGGATGTCGGTTGAGCAGTTCTTC
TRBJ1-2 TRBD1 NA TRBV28 CASSFGTGGYGYTF TGTGCCAGCAGCTTTGGGACAGGGGGCTATGGCTACACCTTC
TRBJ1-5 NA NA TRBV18 CASSPKGQGEQPQHF TGTGCCAGCTCACCAAAGGGGCAGGGCGAACAGCCCCAGCATTTT
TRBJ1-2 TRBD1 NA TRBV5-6 CASSLAGGAIYGYTF TGTGCCAGCAGCTTGGCAGGGGGTGCTATCTATGGCTACACCTTC
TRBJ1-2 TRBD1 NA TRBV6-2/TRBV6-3 CASSRDSLYGYTF TGTGCCAGCAGCCGGGACAGCCTCTATGGCTACACCTTC
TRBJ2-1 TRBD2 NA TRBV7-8 CASSLYQGLADYNEQFF TGTGCCAGCAGCTTATACCAGGGACTAGCGGATTACAATGAGCAGTTCTTC